The clone carrying this T cell receptor beta chain was seen ten or more times. The data stem from a study of neurological immune-mediated disorders. TCRdb recomputed calls from the 5' RACE reads with MiXCR, one row per CDR3 protein. Of 45,000 to 60,000 distinct CDR3 sequences listed, roughly an eighth are singletons. V was cut by 3 bases and J by 5 bases, with 14 bases left in between. The CDR3 is 14 residues long. Germline-derived CDR1 and CDR2 are SGHRS and YFSETQ. Stated time point: longitudinal time-point 3. The unsorted libraries were made from 2 million PBMCs kept at -80 C. The chain recombines TRBV5-1 with TRBJ1-1, with D possibly being TRBD1 (5 bases). Sequenced material: PBMCs. The receptor was derived from a male donor with HTLV-1-associated myelopathy (HAM/TSP). In DNA, the CDR3 is TGCGCCAGCAGCTCCTACGGGGCGGGGACTGAAGCTTTCTTT. Its translation is CASSSYGAGTEAFF. Full variable domain (outside the CDR3, taken from reference TRBV5-1 and TRBJ1-1): KAGVTQTPRYLIKTRGQQVTLSCSPISGHRSVSWYQQTPGQGLQFLFEYFSETQRNKGNFPGRFSGRQFSNSRSEMNVSTLELGDSALYLCASSSYGAGTEAFFGQGTRLTVV.